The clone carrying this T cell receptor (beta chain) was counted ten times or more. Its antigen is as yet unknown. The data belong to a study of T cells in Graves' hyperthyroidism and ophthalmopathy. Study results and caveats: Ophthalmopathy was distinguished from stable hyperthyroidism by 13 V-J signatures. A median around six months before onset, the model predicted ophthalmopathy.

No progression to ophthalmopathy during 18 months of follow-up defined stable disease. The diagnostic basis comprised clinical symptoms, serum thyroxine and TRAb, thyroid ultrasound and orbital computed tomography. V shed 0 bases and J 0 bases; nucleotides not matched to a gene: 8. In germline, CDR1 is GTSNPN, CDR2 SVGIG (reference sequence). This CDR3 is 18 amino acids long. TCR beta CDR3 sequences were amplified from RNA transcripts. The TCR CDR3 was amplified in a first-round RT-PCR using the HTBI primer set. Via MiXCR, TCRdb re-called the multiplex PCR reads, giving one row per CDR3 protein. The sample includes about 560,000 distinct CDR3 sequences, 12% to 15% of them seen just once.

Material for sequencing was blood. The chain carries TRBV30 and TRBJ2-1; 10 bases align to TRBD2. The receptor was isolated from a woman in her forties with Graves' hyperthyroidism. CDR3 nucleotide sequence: TGTGCCTGGAGTGTCCGGCTAGCGGGAGCTATCTCCTACAATGAGCAGTTCTTC. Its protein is CAWSVRLAGAISYNEQFF.